This entry concerns a single T cell receptor (beta chain). Its antigen is still unknown. This CDR3 spans 15 amino acids. With 2 bases removed from V and 3 bases from J, the gap between germline ends came to 14 bases. The germline CDR1 and CDR2 sequences are SGDLS and YYNGEE. The assay was immunoSEQ multiplex PCR, and TCRdb's table has in-frame clones only and misses some. Here the sample spans 130,000 or so clones, 80% to 90% being singletons. This sample is drawn from a study of T cell responses to AZD1222 COVID-19 vaccine. Whole-study findings and limits: Spike regions recognized by vaccine-associated CD4 TCRs spanned the protein, led by 160-218 and 743-854. Within unmutated variant regions lay the reported targets of nearly half of spike-specific TCRs. Repertoires were obtained only post-peak T cell response. The donor cohort was predominantly white British with a female majority, and clonal diversity may have been underestimated.

This receptor was identified in an adult in good health. Here the sequenced sample was peripheral blood, taken on day 0 of AZD1222 vaccination. The V gene is TRBV9, the J gene TRBJ1-2, with unresolved D. The CDR3 region is CASSVFSARDYGYTF. For the CDR3, the DNA is TGTGCCAGCAGCGTCTTTTCGGCTCGGGACTATGGCTACACCTTC.